This T cell receptor beta chain originates from a study of shared clonotypes between healthy human individuals. Study background: Participating donors consisted of two women and a few men aged 18 to 49.

The genomic DNA of each subset was split evenly across several immunoSEQ plates. The method was immunoSEQ multiplex PCR; TCRdb's version includes in-frame clones alone and lacks a portion of them. The sample comprises around 2.5 million clones, over 85% of which are singletons, and about 0.38% rests with the top ten. Notes on this clone: Other nucleotide sequences in the sample specify the same CDR3.

CDR1 is MNHEY and CDR2 is SVGAGI in the germline V gene. V lost 6 bases and J lost 2, with 5 bases in between. This CDR3 has 12 residues. The gene calls are TRBV6-5 and TRBJ1-3; no reliable D call. Sequencing used naive CD4+ T cells from PBMCs. The subset is: CD45RA+ positively selected. The clonotype originates from a man between 18 and 29 years old in good health. Some clones in this sample may be carry-over from other donors' samples. CDR3 in DNA: TGTGCCAGCAGAACTGCTGGAAACACCATATATTTT. Its protein product is CASRTAGNTIYF.